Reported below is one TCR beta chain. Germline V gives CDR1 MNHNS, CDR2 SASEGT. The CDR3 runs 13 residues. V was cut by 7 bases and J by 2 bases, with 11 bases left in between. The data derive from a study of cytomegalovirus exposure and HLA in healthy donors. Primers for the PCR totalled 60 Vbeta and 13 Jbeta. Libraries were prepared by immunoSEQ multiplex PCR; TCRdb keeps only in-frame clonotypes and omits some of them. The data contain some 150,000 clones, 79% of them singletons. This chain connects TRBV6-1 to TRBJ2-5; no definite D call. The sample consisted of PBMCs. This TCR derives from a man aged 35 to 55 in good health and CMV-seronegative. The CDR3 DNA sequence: TGTGCCAGCATCCTGGGCAGACAAGAGACCCAGTACTTC. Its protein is CASILGRQETQYF.